This T cell receptor (beta chain) derives from a study of T cell repertoires in cytomegalovirus infection. Study-wide context: CMV infection together with matching HLA type was indicated by public TCR beta signatures.

TCRdb itself ran the reads through MiXCR, one entry per CDR3 protein. The sample lists a few hundred thousand distinct CDR3 sequences, approximately 42% occurring once. The length of the CDR3 is 15 residues. V was pared by 5 bases and J by 3 bases, with 13 bases between. Germline assignment: CDR1 SGHVS and CDR2 FQNEAQ. Details on this clonotype: Its antigen is undetermined.

Points from the study as a whole: CMV-specific TCR beta clonotypes restricted by HLA-C dominated the ex vivo response. Summed frequency of shared TCR beta families picked out CMV carriers who also had the relevant HLA.

The TCR originated in a human donor in good health (CMV status not recorded). Some clones in this sample may be carry-over from other donors' samples. This specimen was cultured PBMCs, taken from culture after CMV antigen stimulation. This chain links TRBV7-8 with TRBJ1-4; D perhaps matches TRBD1 (5 bases). The CDR3 sequence is CASSVGHRANEKLFF. In DNA, the CDR3 is TGTGCCAGCAGCGTCGGACACCGGGCTAATGAAAAACTGTTTTTT.